These 23 T cell receptor beta chains originate from one sample sequenced in a study of T cell responses to AZD1222 COVID-19 vaccine. TCRdb's copy holds only in-frame clones and misses some; the assay was immunoSEQ multiplex PCR. The data contain about 180,000 clones, just over 85% of them singletons. This sample comprised peripheral blood, obtained 28 days after the second AZD1222 dose. The origin of the receptors is an adult who received the AZD1222 COVID-19 vaccine.

The genes are TRBV7-2 and TRBJ2-1; 7 bases match TRBD1. CDR3 length equals 12 residues. From germline, CDR1 is SGHTA and CDR2 FQGNSA. The V and J ends lost 5 bases and 9 bases, in that order; junction bases with no gene match: 4. For the CDR3, the DNA is TGTGCCAGCAGCCTACAGGGGTCTGAGCAGTTCTTC. Its translation is CASSLQGSEQFF. The variable domain in full, with the rest retrieved from reference TRBV7-2 and TRBJ2-1, is GAGVSQSPSNKVTEKGKDVELRCDPISGHTALYWYRQSLGQGLEFLIYFQGNSAPDKSGLPSDRFSAERTGGSVSTLTIQRTQQEDSAVYLCASSLQGSEQFFGPGTRLTVL.

V and J are TRBV5-1 and TRBJ2-2, with D perhaps given as TRBD1 or TRBD2 (5 bases each). Germline CDR1 and CDR2: SGHRS and YFSETQ. CDR3 length: 16 amino acids. Deletions cut 0 bases from V and 7 bases from J, with 16 bases between. The CDR3 DNA follows: TGCGCCAGCAGCTTGGCGGGCAGGGAGAGAGGCGGGGAGCTGTTTTTT. Translation: CASSLAGRERGGELFF. Complete variable domain (other parts from reference TRBV5-1 and TRBJ2-2): KAGVTQTPRYLIKTRGQQVTLSCSPISGHRSVSWYQQTPGQGLQFLFEYFSETQRNKGNFPGRFSGRQFSNSRSEMNVSTLELGDSALYLCASSLAGRERGGELFFGEGSRLTVL.

The chain couples TRBV5-1 to TRBJ1-6, with D tentatively TRBD1 (6 bases). CDR1 is SGHRS, CDR2 YFSETQ, per germline. CDR3 length: 16 amino acids. The V end was cut by 1 base, the J end by 7 bases, with 15 bases between. In DNA, the CDR3 is TGCGCCAGCAGCTTGTCAGGGGAAGGCCCCAATTCACCCCTCCACTTT. It encodes CASSLSGEGPNSPLHF.

The table lists this clone with a count of one. Other DNA sequences within the sample encode an identical CDR3. The chain couples TRBV30 to TRBJ1-2; D is unclear. V was trimmed by 1 base and J by 4 bases, leaving 4 bases between them. The CDR3 totals 11 residues. From germline, CDR1 is GTSNPN and CDR2 SVGIG (reference sequence). CDR3: CAWSGSYGYTF. CDR3 coding DNA: TGTGCCTGGAGTGGCAGCTATGGCTACACCTTC.

This chain connects TRBV19 to TRBJ1-2; a weak D match, TRBD1 (6 bases). CDR3 length: 13 residues. V was pared by 5 bases and J by 7 bases, with 14 bases between. Looked up from germline, CDR1 is LNHDA and CDR2 is SQIVND (reference sequence). CDR3 amino acids: CASSYGTPTGYTF. The CDR3 coding sequence is TGTGCCAGTAGTTATGGGACACCGACTGGCTACACCTTC.

The genes are TRBV6-5 and TRBJ1-1; 9 bases fit TRBD1. This CDR3 is built from 13 residues. The V and J ends lost 5 bases and 10 bases, in that order; junction bases with no gene match: 8. Germline assignment: CDR1 MNHEY and CDR2 SVGAGI. The DNA for the CDR3 is TGTGCCAGCAGTCCTCAACAGGGGGCGGCAGCTTTCTTT. As protein: CASSPQQGAAAFF.

This sequence joins TRBV10-2 and TRBJ2-5; the match to TRBD1 covers 9 bases. The CDR3 has 12 residues. From germline, CDR1 is WSHSY and CDR2 SAAADI. The V segment lost 10 bases and the J segment 4 bases; nucleotides outside the gene matches: 4. The CDR3 spells CATDRGSETQYF. In nucleotides, the CDR3 is TGCGCCACGGACAGGGGCTCAGAGACCCAGTACTTC.

The chain uses TRBV5-1 and TRBJ2-1, with D maybe TRBD2 (5 bases). Looked up from germline, CDR1 is SGHRS and CDR2 is YFSETQ. The CDR3 consists of 13 residues. V lost 5 bases, J lost 5 bases, and 11 bases lay in between. CDR3 sequence: CASRFTGNNEQFF. The CDR3 DNA is TGCGCCAGCAGGTTTACCGGGAACAATGAGCAGTTCTTC.

In its sample, this clone was seen once. This chain connects TRBV19 to TRBJ1-2, with TRBD1 matching 9 bases. The V and J ends lost 5 bases and 7 bases, in that order; junction bases with no gene match: 5. The CDR3 totals 13 residues. Germline CDR1 reads LNHDA; CDR2 reads SQIVND (reference sequence). The CDR3 spells CASSFTGGSGYTF. The CDR3, as DNA: TGTGCCAGTAGTTTTACAGGGGGCAGTGGCTACACCTTC.

V gene TRBV28 combines with J gene TRBJ1-5; a possible D gene is TRBD1 (5 bases). Trimming removed 7 bases at V and 0 bases at J, with 10 bases between. The CDR3 covers 14 residues. Germline V CDR1 and CDR2: MDHEN, SYDVKM. CDR3 in amino acids: CASTPGGSNQPQHF. The DNA of the CDR3 is TGTGCCAGCACCCCCGGGGGTAGCAATCAGCCCCAGCATTTT.

The chain is built from TRBV7-2 and TRBJ2-2, with a possible D match to TRBD1 (6 bases). The V and J ends lost 2 bases and 1 base respectively, with 8 bases between them. Germline V CDR1 and CDR2: SGHTA, FQGNSA. There are 15 residues in the CDR3. CDR3 region: CASSLLTGNTGELFF. The CDR3 nucleotides are TGTGCCAGCAGCTTATTGACAGGGAACACCGGGGAGCTGTTTTTT.

Details on this clone: Other DNA sequences in this sample translate to the same CDR3. This chain links TRBV9 with TRBJ2-2; D is ambiguous. V was pared by 0 bases and J by 0 bases, with 3 bases between. The germline CDR1 and CDR2 sequences are SGDLS and YYNGEE. This CDR3 is built from 14 residues. CDR3 residues: CASSVATNTGELFF. CDR3 DNA sequence: TGTGCCAGCAGCGTAGCTACGAACACCGGGGAGCTGTTTTTT. The full variable domain, rest sourced from reference TRBV9 and TRBJ2-2, is DSGVTQTPKHLITATGQRVTLRCSPRSGDLSVYWYQQSLDQGLQFLIQYYNGEERAKGNILERFSAQQFPDLHSELNLSSLELGDSALYFCASSVATNTGELFFGEGSRLTVL.

This chain links TRBV19 with TRBJ2-7; D is perhaps TRBD1 (5 bases). V was cut by 5 bases and J by 6 bases, with 17 bases left in between. The CDR3 has 14 residues. The germline V gene has CDR1 LNHDA and CDR2 SQIVND (reference sequence). The CDR3 DNA reads as TGTGCCAGTAGTCGGAACAGGAATCTCGGCGAGCAGTACTTC. Translating gives CASSRNRNLGEQYF. The full variable domain, completed using reference TRBV19 and TRBJ2-7, is DGGITQSPKYLFRKEGQNVTLSCEQNLNHDAMYWYRQDPGQGLRLIYYSQIVNDFQKGDIAEGYSVSREKKESFPLTVTSAQKNPTAFYLCASSRNRNLGEQYFGPGTRLTVT.

V gene TRBV3-1 (or the pseudogene TRBV3-2) combines with J gene TRBJ2-3; TRBD2 might be the D (5 bases). The germline gives CDR1 LGHDT, CDR2 YNNKEL (reference sequence). The CDR3 length is 14 residues. Trimming left V 1 base short and J 3 bases short, with 8 bases between. In DNA form, the CDR3 reads TGTGCCAGCAGCCAAGTCGGGGAGACAGATACGCAGTATTTT. Its protein product is CASSQVGETDTQYF.

This clone was seen more than once but under ten times. The CDR3: CASSLDGGYGYTF. For the CDR3, the DNA is TGCGCCAGCAGCTTGGACGGAGGCTATGGCTACACCTTC. The chain uses TRBV5-1 and TRBJ1-2; D remains ambiguous. The germline V and J ends were trimmed by 0 bases and 4 bases, with 7 bases remaining between them. The CDR3 loop spans 13 amino acids. Germline V gene data show CDR1 as SGHRS and CDR2 as YFSETQ. Variable domain in full (rest from reference TRBV5-1 and TRBJ1-2): KAGVTQTPRYLIKTRGQQVTLSCSPISGHRSVSWYQQTPGQGLQFLFEYFSETQRNKGNFPGRFSGRQFSNSRSEMNVSTLELGDSALYLCASSLDGGYGYTFGSGTRLTVV.

The chain combines TRBV5-4 with TRBJ1-4; perhaps TRBD1 as D (6 bases). CDR1 SGHNT and CDR2 YYREEE come from the germline V gene (reference sequence). Deletions cut 0 bases from V and 8 bases from J, with 11 bases between. The length of the CDR3 is 14 residues. CDR3: CASSLGGRREKLFF. The CDR3 DNA reads as TGTGCCAGCAGCTTGGGGGGGCGAAGGGAAAAACTGTTTTTT.

The chain carries TRBV3-1 (or the pseudogene TRBV3-2) and TRBJ2-5; 10 bases line up with TRBD2. Germline values: CDR1 LGHDT, CDR2 YNNKEL (reference sequence). The CDR3 has 15 residues. V was pared by 4 bases and J by 5 bases, with 7 bases of the junction left unmatched. The CDR3 coding sequence is TGTGCCAGCAGCCCAATAGCGGGGGGACCGGAGACCCAGTACTTC. This translates into CASSPIAGGPETQYF.

This chain joins TRBV18 and TRBJ2-7, with 12 bases matching TRBD1. Germline lookup yields CDR1 KGHSH and CDR2 LQKENI. The CDR3 totals 13 residues. V dropped 4 bases and J dropped 7; count of bases not matched to a gene: 2. The DNA of the CDR3 is TGTGCCAGCTCACGGGACAGGGGGCAAGAGCAGTACTTC. It specifies CASSRDRGQEQYF. Based on the CDR3 plus reference TRBV18 and TRBJ2-7, the full variable domain is NAGVMQNPRHLVRRRGQEARLRCSPMKGHSHVYWYRQLPEEGLKFMVYLQKENIIDESGMPKERFSAEFPKEGPSILRIQQVVRGDSAAYFCASSRDRGQEQYFGPGTRLTVT.

This sequence joins TRBV12-3 or TRBV12-4 and TRBJ1-1; D is ambiguous. The CDR3 is 12 amino acids. V was clipped by 5 bases and J by 5 bases, with 9 bases between them. CDR3 nucleotide sequence: TGTGCCAGCAGTCCGTTCACGACTGAAGCTTTCTTT. Encoded protein: CASSPFTTEAFF.

This chain links TRBV20-1 with TRBJ2-1; D gene unclear. Trimming cost V 3 bases and J 7 bases, with 16 bases left between them. The CDR3 is made up of 14 amino acids. From germline, CDR1 is DFQATT and CDR2 SNEGSKA (reference sequence). The CDR3: CSASDPSDPNEQFF. DNA for the CDR3: TGCAGTGCTAGTGACCCCTCCGACCCTAATGAGCAGTTCTTC.

The chain employs TRBV19 and TRBJ2-7, with 11 bases that match TRBD1. J gave up 3 bases and V 7 bases, and 5 bases lay outside the gene matches. Germline V gene sequence: CDR1 LNHDA, CDR2 SQIVND (reference sequence). The CDR3 is 14 residues long. DNA of the CDR3: TGTGCCAGTATGGGGACAGGGGGTCTCTACGAGCAGTACTTC. Protein sequence: CASMGTGGLYEQYF.

The count of this clone is one. This chain uses TRBV20-1 with TRBJ2-7; no firm D call. The V end was cut by 5 bases, the J end by 2 bases, with 7 bases between. Germline V lookup: CDR1 DFQATT, CDR2 SNEGSKA (reference sequence). This CDR3 spans 11 amino acids. The CDR3 sequence is CSASTTYEQYF. The CDR3 region has the DNA TGCAGTGCTTCTACGACCTACGAGCAGTACTTC.

This chain uses TRBV11-2 with TRBJ2-2; 8 bases line up with TRBD2. Per the germline V gene, CDR1 is SGHAT and CDR2 is FQNNGV. The CDR3 runs to 18 residues. Losses at the gene ends were 2 bases for V and 1 base for J; bases not matched to a gene: 9. This chain's CDR3 is CASSLSPLAGKNTGELFF. The CDR3 DNA reads TGTGCCAGCAGCTTATCACCTTTAGCGGGGAAGAACACCGGGGAGCTGTTTTTT.